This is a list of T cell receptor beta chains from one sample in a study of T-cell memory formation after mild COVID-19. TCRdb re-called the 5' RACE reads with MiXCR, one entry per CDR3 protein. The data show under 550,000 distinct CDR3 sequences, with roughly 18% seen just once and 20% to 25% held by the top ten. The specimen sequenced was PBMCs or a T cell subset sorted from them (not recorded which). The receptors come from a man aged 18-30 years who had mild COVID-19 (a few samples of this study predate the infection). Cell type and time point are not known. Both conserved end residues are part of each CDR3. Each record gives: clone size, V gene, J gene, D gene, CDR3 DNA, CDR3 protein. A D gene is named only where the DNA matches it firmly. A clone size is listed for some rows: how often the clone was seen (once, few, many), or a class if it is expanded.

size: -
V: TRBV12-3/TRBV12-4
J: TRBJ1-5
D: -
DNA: TGTGCCAGCAGGTCGGCAGGGAATCAGCCCCAGCATTTT
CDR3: CASRSAGNQPQHF

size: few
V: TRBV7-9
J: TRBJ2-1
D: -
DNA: TGTGCCAGCAGCTTAACCATAAACAATGAGCAGTTCTTC
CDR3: CASSLTINNEQFF

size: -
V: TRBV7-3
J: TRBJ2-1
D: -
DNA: TGTGCCAGCAGCTTTACAGGATCGTACAATGAGCAGTTCTTC
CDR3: CASSFTGSYNEQFF

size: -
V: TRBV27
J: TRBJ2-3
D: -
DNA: TGTGCCAGCAGTGCCCCAGGGTGGGGCACAGATACGCAGTATTTT
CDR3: CASSAPGWGTDTQYF

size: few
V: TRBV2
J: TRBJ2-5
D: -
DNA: TGTGCCAGCACACCCCAAGAGACCCAGTACTTC
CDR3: CASTPQETQYF

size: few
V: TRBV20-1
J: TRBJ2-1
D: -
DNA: TGCAGTGCTAGAGATACTGCCGGCGTGGGGGATGAGCAGTTCTTC
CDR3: CSARDTAGVGDEQFF

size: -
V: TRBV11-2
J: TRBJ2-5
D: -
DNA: TGTGCCAGCAGCTTGGGTCGGCGCGGACGCCAAGAGACCCAGTACTTC
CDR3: CASSLGRRGRQETQYF

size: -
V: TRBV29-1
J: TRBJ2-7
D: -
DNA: TGCAGCGTTGCGTCCCCGTCAGGTCCAGGTGAGCAGTACTTC
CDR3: CSVASPSGPGEQYF

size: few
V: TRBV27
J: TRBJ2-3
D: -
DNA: TGTGCCAGCCTAGGATTGGGGGTTTACACAGATACGCAGTATTTT
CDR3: CASLGLGVYTDTQYF

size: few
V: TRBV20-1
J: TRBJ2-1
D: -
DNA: TGCAGTGCCAGGGGATCGGAGGACTCGTTACAGAGAGAGCAGTTCTTC
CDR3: CSARGSEDSLQREQFF

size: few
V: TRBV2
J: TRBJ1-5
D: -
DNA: TGTGCCAGCAGAGCCACAGAATCCAATCAGCCCCAGCATTTT
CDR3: CASRATESNQPQHF

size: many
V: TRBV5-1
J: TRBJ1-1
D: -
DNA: TGCGCCAGCAGCCAGGGGACGGGGGGCACTGAAGCTTTCTTT
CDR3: CASSQGTGGTEAFF

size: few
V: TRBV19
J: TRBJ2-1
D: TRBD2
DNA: TGTGCCAGTTCCATAGGACTAGCGGGGGGGACCCGTCAGTTCTTC
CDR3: CASSIGLAGGTRQFF

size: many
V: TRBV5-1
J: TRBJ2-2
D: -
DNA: TGCGCCAGCAGCTTGTGGGGCCGGACCGGGGAGCTGTTTTTT
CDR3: CASSLWGRTGELFF

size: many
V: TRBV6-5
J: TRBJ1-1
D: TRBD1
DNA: TGTGCCAGCAGTTACCGAGGGGGCATAGGGACTGAAGCTTTCTTT
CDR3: CASSYRGGIGTEAFF

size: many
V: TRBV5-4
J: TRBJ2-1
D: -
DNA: TGTGCCAGCAGCTTTGATTCGGAGGCGCAGTTCTTC
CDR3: CASSFDSEAQFF

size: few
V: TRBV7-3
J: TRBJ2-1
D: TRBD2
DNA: TGTGCCAGCAGCACATGGACTAGCGGGGTGAATGAGCAGTTCTTC
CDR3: CASSTWTSGVNEQFF

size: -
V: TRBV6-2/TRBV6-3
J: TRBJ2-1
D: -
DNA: TGTGCCAGCAGTTACTCGAATCGCGGGGTCGATGAGCAGTTCTTC
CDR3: CASSYSNRGVDEQFF

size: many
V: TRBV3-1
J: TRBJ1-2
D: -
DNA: TGTGCCAGCAGCCAGGGGAATGGCGGCTACACCTTC
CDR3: CASSQGNGGYTF

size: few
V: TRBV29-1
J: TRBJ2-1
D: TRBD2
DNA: TGCAGCGTTGCCACTAGCGGGGGGTTACAGTTCTTC
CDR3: CSVATSGGLQFF

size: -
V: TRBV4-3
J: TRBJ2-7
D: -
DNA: TGCGCCAGCAGCCAAGACAGGGCCAATTCCTACGAGCAGTACTTC
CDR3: CASSQDRANSYEQYF

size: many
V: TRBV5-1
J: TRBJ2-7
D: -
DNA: TGCGCCAGCAGCTTGGGCAGGAGCTCCTACGAGCAGTACTTC
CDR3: CASSLGRSSYEQYF

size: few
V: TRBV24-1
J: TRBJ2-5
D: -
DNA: TGTGCCACCAGTGCTAGGGGGTATATGACGGAGACCCAGTACTTC
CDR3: CATSARGYMTETQYF

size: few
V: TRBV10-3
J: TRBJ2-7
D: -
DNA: TGTGCCATCATGGGGACGGCCAAGAACGAGCAGTACTTC
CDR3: CAIMGTAKNEQYF

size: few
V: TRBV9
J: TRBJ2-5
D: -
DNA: TGTGCCAGCAGCGGAGGGGTGGGGGCGCGGGAGACCCAGTACTTC
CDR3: CASSGGVGARETQYF

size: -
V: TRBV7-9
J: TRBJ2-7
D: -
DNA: TGTGCCAGCAGCATGCGACAGCTGGACCAATCGCAGTACTTC
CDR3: CASSMRQLDQSQYF

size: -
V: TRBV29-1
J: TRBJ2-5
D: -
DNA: TGCAGCGTTGAAGGTAGGATCCAAGAGACCCAGTACTTC
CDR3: CSVEGRIQETQYF

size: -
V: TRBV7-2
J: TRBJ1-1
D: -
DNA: TGTGCCAGCAGCTTAGACGGGGGGACTGAAGCTTTCTTT
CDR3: CASSLDGGTEAFF

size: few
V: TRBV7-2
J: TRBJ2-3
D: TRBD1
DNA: TGTGCCAGCACTTGGGACAGGGGAGGAGATACGCAGTATTTT
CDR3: CASTWDRGGDTQYF

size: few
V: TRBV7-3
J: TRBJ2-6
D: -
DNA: TGTGCCAGCAGCCCAGCTGGGGGGGCCAACGTCCTGACTTTC
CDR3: CASSPAGGANVLTF

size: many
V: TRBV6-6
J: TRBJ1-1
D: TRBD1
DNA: TGTGCCAGCAGTTGGACAGGGAGGAACACTGAAGCTTTCTTT
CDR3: CASSWTGRNTEAFF

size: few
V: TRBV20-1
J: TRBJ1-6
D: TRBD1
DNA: TGCAGTGGGACAGGGGGCTCGAATTCACCCCTCCACTTT
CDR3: CSGTGGSNSPLHF

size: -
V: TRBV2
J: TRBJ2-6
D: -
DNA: TGTGCCAGCAGTGAAGCCTGGGCAGGGGCCAACGTCCTGACTTTC
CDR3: CASSEAWAGANVLTF

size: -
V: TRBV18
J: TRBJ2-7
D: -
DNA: TGTGCCAGCTCACCGGGACACCGTGAGGAGCAGTACTTC
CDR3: CASSPGHREEQYF

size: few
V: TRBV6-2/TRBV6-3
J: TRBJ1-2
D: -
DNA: TGTGCCAGCTCGTCAGGGCGCCTTAACTATGGCTACACCTTC
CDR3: CASSSGRLNYGYTF

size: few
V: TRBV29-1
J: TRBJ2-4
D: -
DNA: TGCAGCGTTGAAGTCCCAGGGCCAGCCAAAAACATTCAGTACTTC
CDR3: CSVEVPGPAKNIQYF

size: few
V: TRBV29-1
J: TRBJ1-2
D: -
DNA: TGCAGCGTTGAAGTTTCAGCAGGGTATGGCTACACCTTC
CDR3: CSVEVSAGYGYTF

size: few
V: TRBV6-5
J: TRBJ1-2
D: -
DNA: TGTGCCAGCAGTTACAGCCATGGTCGGATTAACTATGGCTACACCTTC
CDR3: CASSYSHGRINYGYTF

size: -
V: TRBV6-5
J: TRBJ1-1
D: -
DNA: TGTGCCAGCAGTATACTGCGGCAGCGCGATCAAGCTTTCTTT
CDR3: CASSILRQRDQAFF

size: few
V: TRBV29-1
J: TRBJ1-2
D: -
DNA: TGCAGCGTTGGAATTCAAAATGGCTACACCTTC
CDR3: CSVGIQNGYTF

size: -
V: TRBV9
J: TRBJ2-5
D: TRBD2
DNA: TGTGCCAGCAGCGCAAGACTAGCGGGGGATGAGACCCAGTACTTC
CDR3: CASSARLAGDETQYF